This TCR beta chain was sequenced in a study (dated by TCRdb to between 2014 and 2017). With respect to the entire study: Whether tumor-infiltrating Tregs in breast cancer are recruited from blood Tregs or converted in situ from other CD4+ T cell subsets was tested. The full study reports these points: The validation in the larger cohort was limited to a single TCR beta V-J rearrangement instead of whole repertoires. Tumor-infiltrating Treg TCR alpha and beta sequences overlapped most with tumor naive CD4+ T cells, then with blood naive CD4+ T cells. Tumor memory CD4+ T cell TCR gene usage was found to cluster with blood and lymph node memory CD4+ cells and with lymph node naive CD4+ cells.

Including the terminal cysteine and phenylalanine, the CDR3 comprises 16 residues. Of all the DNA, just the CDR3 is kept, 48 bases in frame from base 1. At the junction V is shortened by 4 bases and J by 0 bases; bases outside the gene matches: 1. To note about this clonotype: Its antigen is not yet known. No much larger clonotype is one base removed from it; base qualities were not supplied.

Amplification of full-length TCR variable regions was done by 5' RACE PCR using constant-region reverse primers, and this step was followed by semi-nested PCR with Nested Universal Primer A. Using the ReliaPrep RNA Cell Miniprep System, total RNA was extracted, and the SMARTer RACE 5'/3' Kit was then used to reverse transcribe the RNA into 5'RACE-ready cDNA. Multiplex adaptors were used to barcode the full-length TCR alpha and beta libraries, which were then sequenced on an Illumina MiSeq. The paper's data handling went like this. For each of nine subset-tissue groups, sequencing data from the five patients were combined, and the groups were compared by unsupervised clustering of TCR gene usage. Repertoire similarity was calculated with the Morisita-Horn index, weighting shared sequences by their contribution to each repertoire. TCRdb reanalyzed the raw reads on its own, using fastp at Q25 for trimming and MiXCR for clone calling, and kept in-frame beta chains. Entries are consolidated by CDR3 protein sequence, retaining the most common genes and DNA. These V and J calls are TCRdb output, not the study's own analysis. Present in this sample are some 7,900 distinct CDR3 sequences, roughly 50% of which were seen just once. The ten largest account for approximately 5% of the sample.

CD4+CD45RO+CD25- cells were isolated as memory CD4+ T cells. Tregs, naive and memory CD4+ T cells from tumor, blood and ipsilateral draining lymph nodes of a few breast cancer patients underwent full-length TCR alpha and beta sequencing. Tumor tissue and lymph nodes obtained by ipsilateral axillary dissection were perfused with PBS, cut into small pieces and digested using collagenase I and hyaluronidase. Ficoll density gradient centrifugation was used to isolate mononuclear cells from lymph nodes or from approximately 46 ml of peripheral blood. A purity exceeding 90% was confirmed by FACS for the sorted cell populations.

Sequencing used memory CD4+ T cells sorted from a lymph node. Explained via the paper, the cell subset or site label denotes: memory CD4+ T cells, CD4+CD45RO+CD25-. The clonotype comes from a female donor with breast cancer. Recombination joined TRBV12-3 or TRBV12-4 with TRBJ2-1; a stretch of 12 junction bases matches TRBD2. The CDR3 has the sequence CASSSSGRASYNEQFF. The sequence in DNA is TGTGCCAGCAGTTCTAGCGGGAGGGCCTCCTACAATGAGCAGTTCTTC.